One and the same sample provided the 5 T cell receptor beta chains below, sequenced in a study of identical twins. TCRdb re-derived calls from the 5' RACE reads in MiXCR, one entry per CDR3 protein. Here the sample spans some 570,000 distinct CDR3 sequences, around 20% being singletons. The data also belong to a second study, concerning yellow fever vaccine responses in identical twins.

What was sequenced was CD4+ T cells sorted from blood. Receptors originate from a woman between 18 and 30 years old in good health.

The chain is built from TRBV7-8 and TRBJ2-3, with a tentative D call TRBD1 (5 bases). This CDR3 contains 16 residues. Germline CDR1 and CDR2: SGHVS and FQNEAQ. The V end was cut by 5 bases, the J end by 0 bases, with 15 bases between. CDR3 loop: CASSLARVVSTDTQYF. In DNA form, the CDR3 reads TGTGCCAGCAGCCTGGCCAGGGTAGTTAGCACAGATACGCAGTATTTT.

The genes are TRBV20-1 and TRBJ2-7; a possible D gene is TRBD2 (5 bases). This CDR3 has 14 residues. Trimming pared 6 bases from V and 0 bases from J, leaving 15 bases between. Germline values: CDR1 DFQATT, CDR2 SNEGSKA (reference sequence). The chain's CDR3 is CSATGSGYSYEQYF. CDR3 coding DNA: TGCAGTGCCACCGGCTCGGGATACTCCTACGAGCAGTACTTC.

The chain links TRBV24-1 to TRBJ2-3; TRBD1 might be the D (5 bases). CDR3 length: 16 amino acids. With 7 bases removed from V and 1 base from J, the gap between germline ends came to 17 bases. CDR1 and CDR2 from the germline V gene are KGHDR and SFDVKD. The CDR3 DNA reads TGTGCCACCAGCAAAAAACAGGTCAAGGGCACAGATACGCAGTATTTT. It specifies CATSKKQVKGTDTQYF.

The chain carries TRBV21-1 and TRBJ2-7; the DNA was not compared with TRBD1, the D call given in the table. TRBV21-1 is deemed a pseudogene. CDR3 size: 16 residues. CDR3 region: CASSKAPEALGNEQYF. CDR3 nucleotides: TGTGCCAGCAGCAAAGCTCCCGAAGCACTGGGGAACGAGCAGTACTTC.

This clonotype has a handful of counts. V is TRBV15 and J is TRBJ2-5; no clear D. Per the germline V gene, CDR1 is LNHNV and CDR2 is YYDKDF (reference sequence). This CDR3 has 14 amino acids. V lost 0 bases and J 2 bases, leaving 7 bases between the germline ends. CDR3 coding DNA: TGTGCCACCAGCAGAGAAAGTAAACAAGAGACCCAGTACTTC. This encodes CATSRESKQETQYF.